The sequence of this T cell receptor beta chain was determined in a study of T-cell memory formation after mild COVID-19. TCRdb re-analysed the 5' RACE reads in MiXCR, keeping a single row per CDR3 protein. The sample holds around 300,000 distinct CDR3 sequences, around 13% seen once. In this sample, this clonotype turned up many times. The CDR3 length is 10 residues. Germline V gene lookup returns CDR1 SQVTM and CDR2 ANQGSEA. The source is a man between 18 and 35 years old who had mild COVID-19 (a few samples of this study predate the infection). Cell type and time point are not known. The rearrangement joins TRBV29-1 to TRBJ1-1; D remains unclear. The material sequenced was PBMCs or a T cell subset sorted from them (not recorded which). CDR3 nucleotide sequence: TGCATGGTTACGAACACTGAAGCTTTCTTT. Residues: CMVTNTEAFF.